A single sample is the source of the 21 T cell receptor beta chains below, sequenced in a study of blood T cell repertoires in COVID-19. Sequenced by immunoSEQ multiplex PCR; TCRdb stores in-frame clones only, minus some. The data show 200,000 to 250,000 clones, roughly nine tenths seen once. Sequencing input: peripheral blood. The source is a man aged 25-45 years with acute or convalescent COVID-19.

The rearrangement links TRBV24-1 to TRBJ2-5; no clear D. CDR3 length: 12 amino acids. Germline CDR1 KGHDR, CDR2 SFDVKD. The germline V and J ends were trimmed by 2 bases and 3 bases, with 3 bases remaining between them. As DNA, the CDR3 is TGTGCCACCAGTGATTCAGAAGAGACCCAGTACTTC. It encodes CATSDSEETQYF.

This chain links TRBV19 with TRBJ1-1, with no clear D. The CDR3 totals 18 residues. Germline assignment: CDR1 LNHDA and CDR2 SQIVND (reference sequence). V dropped 3 bases and J dropped 5 bases, with 25 bases sitting between them. DNA for the CDR3: TGTGCCAGTAGTATCAACCCTCAATCTTTTCGACTTGGTACTGAAGCTTTCTTT. The encoded protein is CASSINPQSFRLGTEAFF. The variable domain in full, with the rest retrieved from reference TRBV19 and TRBJ1-1, is DGGITQSPKYLFRKEGQNVTLSCEQNLNHDAMYWYRQDPGQGLRLIYYSQIVNDFQKGDIAEGYSVSREKKESFPLTVTSAQKNPTAFYLCASSINPQSFRLGTEAFFGQGTRLTVV.

V gene TRBV28 combines with J gene TRBJ1-1, with TRBD1 identical over 9 bases. Germline CDR1 reads MDHEN; CDR2 reads SYDVKM. The CDR3 runs to 14 residues. The V segment lost 6 bases and the J segment 4 bases; nucleotides outside the gene matches: 6. DNA for the CDR3: TGTGCCAGCAGCACAGGGGGCCGGGGCACTGAAGCTTTCTTT. Encoded protein: CASSTGGRGTEAFF.

The V call is TRBV6-2 or TRBV6-3, the J call TRBJ2-5; D ambiguous. V lost 6 bases to trimming and J lost 5 bases, with 10 bases between them. Germline V gene data show CDR1 as MNHEY and CDR2 as SVGEGT. The CDR3 contains 12 residues. CDR3 sequence reads: CASRPLEETQYF. CDR3 DNA sequence: TGTGCCAGCAGGCCTCTGGAGGAGACCCAGTACTTC.

The chain employs TRBV4-1 and TRBJ2-7; weak D call: TRBD1 (6 bases). The CDR3 is made up of 14 amino acids. Germline V gene lookup returns CDR1 MGHRA and CDR2 YSYEKL. V shed 2 bases and J shed 3 bases, with 11 bases lying between them. CDR3 DNA sequence: TGCGCCAGCAGCCAAAAACAGGGTTTCTACGAGCAGTACTTC. Encoded protein: CASSQKQGFYEQYF.

The chain joins TRBV11-3 to TRBJ2-1, with D tentatively TRBD1 (5 bases). The V end lost 4 bases, the J end lost 0 bases, and 19 bases lay between the germline ends. The germline gives CDR1 SGHNT, CDR2 YENEEA. CDR3 length: 18 amino acids. For the CDR3, the DNA is TGTGCCAGCAGCTCAGGCCTCAGGGCCCAGAGCTCCTACAATGAGCAGTTCTTC. Translation: CASSSGLRAQSSYNEQFF.

The chain has TRBV9 and TRBJ2-5; 7 nucleotides agree with TRBD2. The J segment lost 4 bases and the V segment lost 0 bases, leaving 6 bases of the junction unmatched. Germline V lookup: CDR1 SGDLS, CDR2 YYNGEE. CDR3 size: 15 residues. CDR3: CASSVDSGGSETQYF. CDR3 nucleotides: TGTGCCAGCAGCGTAGACTCGGGAGGATCAGAGACCCAGTACTTC.

V is TRBV2 and J is TRBJ1-4; TRBD1 matches 10 bases. This CDR3 contains 15 residues. J lost 3 bases, V lost 6 bases, and 4 bases had no gene match. From germline, CDR1 is SNHLY and CDR2 FYNNEI. The CDR3 DNA sequence: TGTGCCAGCAGACCTGGGACAGGGGCTAATGAAAAACTGTTTTTT. Translation: CASRPGTGANEKLFF.

The gene calls are TRBV5-1 and TRBJ2-3; 9 bases align to TRBD2. The CDR3 is made up of 15 amino acids. V lost 4 bases and J lost 3; bases outside the gene matches: 6. CDR1 and CDR2 (germline): SGHRS, YFSETQ. In DNA, the CDR3 is TGCGCCAGCAGCGGTAGCGGGGGTTCTACAGATACGCAGTATTTT. Translation: CASSGSGGSTDTQYF.

V and J are TRBV7-2 and TRBJ1-1; D remains unclear. The germline gives CDR1 SGHTA, CDR2 FQGNSA. The V gene lost 3 bases and the J gene lost 6 bases, with 8 bases spanning the gap. The CDR3 covers 12 residues. This CDR3 is CASSFLRAEAFF. In DNA form, the CDR3 reads TGTGCCAGCAGCTTCCTAAGAGCTGAAGCTTTCTTT.

This chain joins TRBV11-1 and TRBJ2-1; the match to TRBD2 covers 8 bases. V was pared by 7 bases and J by 8 bases, with 10 bases of the junction left unmatched. CDR1 and CDR2 from the germline V gene are SGHAT and FQDESV (reference sequence). CDR3 length: 14 residues. The CDR3 DNA reads as TGTGCCAGCAACACGGGACTAGGTTACCATGAGCAGTTCTTC. This sequence encodes CASNTGLGYHEQFF.

The genes are TRBV30 and TRBJ1-2, with a tentative D call TRBD1 (5 bases). V was pared by 2 bases and J by 6 bases, with 13 bases between. The V gene's germline CDR1 is GTSNPN and CDR2 SVGIG (reference sequence). The CDR3 runs to 13 residues. CDR3 protein: CAWSPGYKNGYTF. CDR3 in DNA: TGTGCCTGGAGTCCAGGGTACAAGAATGGCTACACCTTC.

The chain uses TRBV28 and TRBJ2-7, with 7 positions matching TRBD2. Trimming at V came to 8 bases and at J to 1 base, leaving 8 bases not matched to a gene. CDR1 and CDR2 from the germline V gene are MDHEN and SYDVKM. This CDR3 has 14 amino acids. The DNA for the CDR3 is TGTGCCAGCGTAGCCGGGACTACTTCCTACGAGCAGTACTTC. Its protein product is CASVAGTTSYEQYF. The full variable domain, with the rest looked up from reference TRBV28 and TRBJ2-7, is DVKVTQSSRYLVKRTGEKVFLECVQDMDHENMFWYRQDPGLGLRLIYFSYDVKMKEKGDIPEGYSVSREKKERFSLILESASTNQTSMYLCASVAGTTSYEQYFGPGTRLTVT.

This clone was picked up a small number of times. The V and J genes are TRBV5-4 and TRBJ2-3; 9 nucleotides match TRBD2. This CDR3 region has 16 residues. The V and J ends lost 3 bases and 7 bases, in that order; junction bases with no gene match: 12. Per the germline V gene, CDR1 is SGHNT and CDR2 is YYREEE (reference sequence). CDR3 DNA sequence: TGTGCCAGCAGCTCAGCGGGGGGCGCCAATATGAATACGCAGTATTTT. This codes for CASSSAGGANMNTQYF.

This chain links TRBV6-5 with TRBJ2-2; perhaps TRBD1 as D (5 bases). Trimming stripped 4 bases from V and 2 bases from J, with 8 bases between. The length of the CDR3 is 14 residues. Germline CDR1 is MNHEY and CDR2 is SVGAGI. The CDR3 DNA reads as TGTGCCAGCAGTTGGCAGGGTAACACCGGGGAGCTGTTTTTT. Translated: CASSWQGNTGELFF.

This chain connects TRBV9 to TRBJ1-2; 9 nucleotides align to TRBD1. The germline CDR1 and CDR2 sequences are SGDLS and YYNGEE. V lost 4 bases to trimming and J lost 8 bases; unmatched junction nucleotides: 12. There are 15 residues in the CDR3. DNA of the CDR3: TGTGCCAGCAGCTTAATCCGGGACAGGGCTCACGGCTACACCTTC. This gives the protein CASSLIRDRAHGYTF.

The chain combines TRBV21-1 with TRBJ2-7; TRBD2 is the table's D call and was not checked against the DNA. TRBV21-1 is a documented pseudogene. The CDR3 is made up of 14 amino acids. CDR3 DNA sequence: TGTGCCAGCAGCAAAGGTGCGGCGGGCCACGAGCAGTACTTC. This encodes CASSKGAAGHEQYF.

CDR3 sequence reads: CASSAASGNTIYF. DNA of the CDR3: TGTGCCAGCAGCGCCGCGAGTGGAAACACCATATATTTT. V usage is TRBV9 and J usage is TRBJ1-3; D gene unclear. Looked up from germline, CDR1 is SGDLS and CDR2 is YYNGEE. V was clipped by 3 bases and J by 3 bases, with 7 bases between them. The CDR3 consists of 13 residues.

The chain carries TRBV9 and TRBJ1-6; 7 positions match TRBD1. Germline V lookup: CDR1 SGDLS, CDR2 YYNGEE. With 2 bases clipped from V and 6 bases from J, the junction kept 5 bases outside the gene matches. This CDR3 has 15 residues. CDR3 region: CASSVRTGTNSPLHF. DNA for the CDR3: TGTGCCAGCAGCGTCCGGACAGGAACTAATTCACCCCTCCACTTT.

The chain uses TRBV30 and TRBJ2-7; 8 nucleotides line up with TRBD1. The CDR3 totals 15 residues. V lost 0 bases, J lost 2 bases, and 6 bases stayed unmatched. The V gene's germline CDR1 is GTSNPN and CDR2 SVGIG (reference sequence). The CDR3 loop reads CAWSVPGTGAYEQYF. DNA for the CDR3: TGTGCCTGGAGTGTACCCGGGACAGGAGCCTACGAGCAGTACTTC.

The rearrangement joins TRBV30 to TRBJ2-3, with a tentative D call TRBD1 (6 bases). V dropped 0 bases and J dropped 7 bases, with 14 bases sitting between them. This CDR3 region has 14 residues. The germline V gene encodes CDR1 GTSNPN and CDR2 SVGIG (reference sequence). The DNA of the CDR3 is TGTGCCTGGAGTGTACAGGGCGGAGCACATACGCAGTATTTT. Translation: CAWSVQGGAHTQYF.